This TCR beta chain is drawn from a study of OX40 agonist ivuxolimab in advanced cancers. In this sample, this clone turned up once. Trimming left V 2 bases short and J 7 bases short, with 14 bases between. The germline gives CDR1 MNHEY, CDR2 SVGAGI. The CDR3 length is 14 residues. Profiling relied on immunoSEQ multiplex PCR, and the TCRdb table lists in-frame clones only, not all of them. This sample carries around 46,000 clones, approximately 86% of them seen once, and the ten largest clones take about an eighth. The sequences come from CD4+ or CD8+ T cells sorted from blood, collected in a trial of the OX40 agonist ivuxolimab. The origin of this receptor is an adult with an advanced solid tumor such as melanoma, head and neck, liver or kidney cancer. The V call is TRBV6-5, the J call TRBJ1-2; D possibly corresponds to TRBD1 (6 bases). CDR3 in amino acids: CASSYMGGGGGYTF. DNA for the CDR3: TGTGCCAGCAGTTACATGGGGGGCGGAGGTGGCTACACCTTC.